The present entry profiles one T cell receptor (beta chain) with its context. Its antigen is not identified. 5' RACE that incorporated UMI labels was used to prepare the TRB cDNA libraries. TCRdb reanalyzed the 5' RACE reads and collapses them to one entry per CDR3 protein, without DNA. The sample includes 84,000 or so distinct CDR3 sequences. Germline-derived CDR1 and CDR2 are LNHDA and SQIVND (reference sequence). The CDR3 is 14 amino acids. The data were taken from a study of CXCR3-negative and CXCR3-positive naive CD8 T cells. Regarding the study as a whole: In naive cells, CXCR3-negative and CXCR3-positive subsets had similar TRBV-TRBJ usage; memory cells differed. A higher hydrophobicity marked the TRB CDR3s of CXCR3-positive naive cells versus CXCR3-negative naive cells.

This receptor was obtained from a human donor in good health. Some clones in this sample may be carry-over from other donors' samples. This chain uses TRBV19 with TRBJ1-1. The sequencing input was naive CXCR3+ CD8+ T cells from blood. Noted subset: CD45RO-CCR7+CD27+CD95- naive CD8+ T cells expressing CXCR3 (TNR3+). CDR3 region: CASSYLPRNTEAFF.